This entry lists 5 T cell receptor beta chains sequenced from one sample in a study of shared clonotypes between healthy human individuals. Only in-frame clones appear in the TCRdb table, and some are missing; sequencing was by immunoSEQ multiplex PCR. The repertoire holds some 470,000 clones, with 70% to 80% as singletons. Material: PBMCs. Receptor source: a woman aged 40 to 55 in good health. Some clones in this sample may be carry-over from other donors' samples.

V and J are TRBV14 and TRBJ2-2; D is unclear. CDR1 and CDR2 (germline): SGHDN, FVKESK. Trimming left V 4 bases short and J 5 bases short, with 8 bases between. This CDR3 spans 13 amino acids. CDR3 protein: CASSRAWTGELFF. The DNA of the CDR3 is TGTGCCAGCAGCCGGGCGTGGACCGGGGAGCTGTTTTTT. Together with reference TRBV14 and TRBJ2-2, the CDR3 gives the full variable domain: EAGVTQFPSHSVIEKGQTVTLRCDPISGHDNLYWYRRVMGKEIKFLLHFVKESKQDESGMPNNRFLAERTGGTYSTLKVQPAELEDSGVYFCASSRAWTGELFFGEGSRLTVL.

The CDR3 spells CASSYRVEAFF. Here the CDR3 DNA reads TGTGCCAGCAGTTATCGGGTCGAAGCTTTCTTT. The chain combines TRBV6-6 with TRBJ1-1; D uncertain. The V and J ends lost 3 bases and 8 bases respectively, with 7 bases between them. The germline CDR1 and CDR2 sequences are MNHNY and SVGAGI (reference sequence). CDR3 length: 11 amino acids.

This clone was counted a few times. Additional DNA sequences in this sample encode the identical CDR3. The chain carries TRBV6-4 and TRBJ2-2, with a tentative D call TRBD2 (6 bases). Deletions cut 2 bases from V and 2 bases from J, with 6 bases between. This CDR3 comprises 14 residues. The germline V gene encodes CDR1 MRHNA and CDR2 SNTAGT. The CDR3 spells CASSDGTNTGELFF. CDR3 coding DNA: TGTGCCAGCAGTGACGGGACTAACACCGGGGAGCTGTTTTTT.

V and J are TRBV4-1 and TRBJ2-7; D may be TRBD1 or TRBD2 (6 bases each). The CDR3 length is 14 residues. Trimming took 3 bases from V and 6 from J, leaving 15 bases between them. The germline V gene has CDR1 MGHRA and CDR2 YSYEKL. The CDR3 region is CASSQPGARSEQYF. The CDR3 region has the DNA TGCGCCAGCAGCCAGCCGGGGGCGCGTTCCGAGCAGTACTTC.

This clone was observed many times. The chain is built from TRBV5-4 and TRBJ2-5, with TRBD2 matching 7 bases. The CDR3 covers 15 residues. Germline loops: CDR1 SGHNT, CDR2 YYREEE (reference sequence). V trimming: 0 bases; J trimming: 1 base; junction bases outside the gene matches: 3. The CDR3: CASSLERGSQETQYF. CDR3 nucleotide sequence: TGTGCCAGCAGCTTGGAACGCGGGAGCCAAGAGACCCAGTACTTC.